Below, 2 T cell receptor beta chains from the same sample are listed, as sequenced in a study of cytomegalovirus exposure and HLA in healthy donors. The PCR had 60 Vbeta and 13 Jbeta primers. Measured with immunoSEQ multiplex PCR; TCRdb has only the in-frame clones, and not every one. Altogether 60,000 to 90,000 clones are present, about two thirds being singletons, with the ten largest covering less than 8.5%. Material for sequencing was PBMCs. These receptors came from a man aged 40-49 years in good health and CMV-seropositive.

This sequence joins TRBV5-4 and TRBJ2-6, with D possibly being TRBD1 (6 bases). Per germline, CDR1 SGHNT and CDR2 YYREEE (reference sequence). This CDR3 is 14 amino acids long. V was trimmed by 3 bases and J by 2 bases, leaving 6 bases between them. The CDR3 region is CASSYRAGANVLTF. DNA of the CDR3: TGTGCCAGCAGCTACAGGGCTGGGGCCAACGTCCTGACTTTC. Combining the CDR3 with reference TRBV5-4 and TRBJ2-6 gives the whole variable domain ETGVTQSPTHLIKTRGQQVTLRCSSQSGHNTVSWYQQALGQGPQFIFQYYREEENGRGNFPPRFSGLQFPNYSSELNVNALELDDSALYLCASSYRAGANVLTFGAGSRLTVL.

The sample holds a few counts of this clone. The CDR3 reads CASSHREGTDTQYF. CDR3 DNA sequence: TGTGCCAGCAGTCACCGGGAAGGCACAGATACGCAGTATTTT. The chain links TRBV6-5 to TRBJ2-3; weak D call: TRBD2 (5 bases). Trimming cost V 5 bases and J 1 base, with 10 bases left between them. The CDR3 runs to 14 residues. Germline lookup yields CDR1 MNHEY and CDR2 SVGAGI.